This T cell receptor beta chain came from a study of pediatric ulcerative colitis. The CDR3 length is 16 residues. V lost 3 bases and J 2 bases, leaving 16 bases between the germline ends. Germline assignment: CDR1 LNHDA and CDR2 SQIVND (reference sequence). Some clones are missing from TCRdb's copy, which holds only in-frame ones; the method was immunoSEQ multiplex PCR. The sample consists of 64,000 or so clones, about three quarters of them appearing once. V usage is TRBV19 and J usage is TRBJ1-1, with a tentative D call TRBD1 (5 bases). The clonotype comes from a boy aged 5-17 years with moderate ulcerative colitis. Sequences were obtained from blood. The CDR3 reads CASSIGGLRLNTEAFF. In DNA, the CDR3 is TGTGCCAGTAGTATCGGGGGGTTACGGCTAAACACTGAAGCTTTCTTT.